This TCR beta chain was captured by sequencing in a study of tumor-infiltrating lymphocytes in glioblastoma multiforme. Overall study results and limits: Clone frequencies may be distorted by unequal TCR transcripts per cell.

CDR1 SGHAT and CDR2 FQDESV come from the germline V gene (reference sequence). The CDR3 extends over 12 amino acids. TCR beta libraries were built from RNA through three nested multiplex PCR rounds using modified ARM-PCR. TCRdb re-analysed the multiplex PCR reads in MiXCR, keeping a single row per CDR3 protein. Of some 13,000 distinct CDR3 sequences listed, around 60% are singletons. Of note for this clonotype: Its antigen remains unknown. A read error may account for a junction end that differs from germline.

The receptor comes from a male donor with glioblastoma. This chain uses TRBV11-1 with TRBJ1-1, with D hard to call. Sequencing was carried out using brain tumor tissue. The CDR3 loop reads CASSLVNIEAFF. The CDR3 nucleotides are TGTGCCAGCAGCTTAGTGAACATTGAAGCTTTCTTT.